This entry lists 30 T cell receptor beta chains sequenced from one sample in a study of beta chain features in type 1 diabetes. Expressed TCRB transcripts were sequenced because the isolated RNA had all been reverse transcribed beforehand. The data were produced by immunoSEQ multiplex PCR, yet TCRdb's version contains in-frame clones alone and is incomplete. The data contain about 250,000 clones, roughly 15% of them singletons. Input material: naive CD4+ T cells from blood. The receptors were sampled from a woman aged 40 to 55 in good health.

This chain links TRBV9 with TRBJ2-5; TRBD2 matches 9 bases. V lost 2 bases and J lost 7; bases outside the gene matches: 21. This CDR3 has 19 residues. Germline values: CDR1 SGDLS, CDR2 YYNGEE. In nucleotides, the CDR3 is TGTGCCAGCAGCGTGTCCGGAGGGACTAGCTATTTGTCGGAGGGGACCCAGTACTTC. Translated, it gives CASSVSGGTSYLSEGTQYF. The full variable domain, rest sourced from reference TRBV9 and TRBJ2-5, is DSGVTQTPKHLITATGQRVTLRCSPRSGDLSVYWYQQSLDQGLQFLIQYYNGEERAKGNILERFSAQQFPDLHSELNLSSLELGDSALYFCASSVSGGTSYLSEGTQYFGPGTRLLVL.

Here the CDR3 DNA reads TGCAGCGTTGACGCGCTAGCGGGGGGCCGGGGGCATACGCAGTATTTT. This encodes CSVDALAGGRGHTQYF. The rearrangement joins TRBV29-1 to TRBJ2-3, with TRBD2 matching over 11 bases. The J segment lost 7 bases and the V segment lost 3 bases, leaving 12 bases of the junction unmatched. This CDR3 has 16 residues. Germline lookup yields CDR1 SQVTM and CDR2 ANQGSEA.

CDR3 loop: CASIVEDTDTQYF. CDR3 in DNA: TGTGCCAGCATCGTCGAGGATACAGATACGCAGTATTTT. The rearrangement joins TRBV7-8 to TRBJ2-3; D gene unclear. This CDR3 is built from 13 residues. Germline CDR1 reads SGHVS; CDR2 reads FQNEAQ. The V end was cut by 7 bases, the J end by 3 bases, with 11 bases between.

There are a few counts of this clone. The chain carries TRBV2 and TRBJ1-5, with 8 bases that match TRBD1. CDR1 and CDR2 (germline): SNHLY, FYNNEI. Trimming took 6 bases from V and 3 from J; bases not matched to a gene: 7. The CDR3 has 15 residues. CDR3 region: CASRAMDRDNQPQHF. In nucleotides, the CDR3 is TGTGCCAGCAGGGCTATGGACAGGGACAATCAGCCCCAGCATTTT.

This clone was detected a few times. The V gene is TRBV5-4, the J gene TRBJ2-7, with 11 positions matching TRBD1. Germline CDR1 and CDR2: SGHNT and YYREEE (reference sequence). This CDR3 is 15 amino acids long. V lost 2 bases to trimming and J lost 5 bases; unmatched junction nucleotides: 6. CDR3 nucleotides: TGTGCCAGCAGCTTCCGGGACAGGGGGAATCACGAGCAGTACTTC. It codes for CASSFRDRGNHEQYF.

About this clone: One end of the junction fails to match germline, which may point to a read error. The chain links TRBV7-7 to TRBJ2-2; D possibly corresponds to TRBD2 (6 bases). CDR3 length equals 21 residues. Looked up from germline, CDR1 is SSHAT and CDR2 is FNYEAQ (reference sequence). In nucleotides, the CDR3 is TGTGCTAGCAGCTTATTCTCTATATCCGGGAGTTACGCGTCGGGCACCGGGGAGCTGTTTTTT. Amino acids: CASSLFSISGSYASGTGELFF.

The genes are TRBV9 and TRBJ2-5; D is possibly TRBD2 (6 bases). The CDR3 has 13 amino acids. With 3 bases removed from V and 7 bases from J, the gap between germline ends came to 13 bases. The germline V gene encodes CDR1 SGDLS and CDR2 YYNGEE. The CDR3 loop is CASSATVGGTQYF. CDR3 sequence (DNA): TGTGCCAGCAGCGCGACAGTGGGGGGGACCCAGTACTTC. The full variable domain, its missing parts supplied by reference TRBV9 and TRBJ2-5, is DSGVTQTPKHLITATGQRVTLRCSPRSGDLSVYWYQQSLDQGLQFLIQYYNGEERAKGNILERFSAQQFPDLHSELNLSSLELGDSALYFCASSATVGGTQYFGPGTRLLVL.

This clone was seen a few times. The rearrangement links TRBV14 to TRBJ1-1; D possibly corresponds to TRBD1 (6 bases). V lost 2 bases and J 0 bases, leaving 7 bases between the germline ends. The germline gives CDR1 SGHDN, CDR2 FVKESK. The CDR3 length is 14 residues. The CDR3: CASSQQGLNTEAFF. Here the CDR3 DNA reads TGTGCCAGCAGCCAACAGGGGTTGAACACTGAAGCTTTCTTT.

This clone showed up just a few times. The chain uses TRBV5-1 and TRBJ2-7, with D perhaps matching TRBD2 (6 bases). V gave up 4 bases and J gave up 3 bases, with 8 bases separating them. Germline CDR1 SGHRS, CDR2 YFSETQ. CDR3 length: 12 residues. CDR3 loop: CASSMGGYEQYF. In DNA, the CDR3 is TGCGCCAGCAGCATGGGAGGCTACGAGCAGTACTTC. The entire variable domain, with the rest obtained from reference TRBV5-1 and TRBJ2-7, is as follows: KAGVTQTPRYLIKTRGQQVTLSCSPISGHRSVSWYQQTPGQGLQFLFEYFSETQRNKGNFPGRFSGRQFSNSRSEMNVSTLELGDSALYLCASSMGGYEQYFGPGTRLTVT.

This clone has more than one count but fewer than ten. The rearrangement joins TRBV4-1 to TRBJ2-1, with 11 bases that match TRBD2. The CDR3 is 16 amino acids. V lost 3 bases and J lost 2; bases outside the gene matches: 3. Germline CDR1 MGHRA, CDR2 YSYEKL. The chain's CDR3 is CASSQLAGGAYNEQFF. CDR3 sequence (DNA): TGCGCCAGCAGCCAGCTAGCGGGGGGCGCCTACAATGAGCAGTTCTTC.

V and J are TRBV13 and TRBJ2-5; D may be TRBD2 (6 bases). The V end lost 5 bases, the J end lost 0 bases, and 10 bases lay between the germline ends. CDR3 length: 14 residues. The germline V gene has CDR1 PRHDT and CDR2 FYEKMQ (reference sequence). The DNA of the CDR3 is TGTGCCAGCAGCCCCCCGGGGGACCAAGAGACCCAGTACTTC. This sequence encodes CASSPPGDQETQYF.

In this sample, this clone turned up a few times. The chain couples TRBV19 to TRBJ2-3; 10 bases line up with TRBD2. The germline V gene encodes CDR1 LNHDA and CDR2 SQIVND (reference sequence). J gave up 5 bases and V 6 bases, and 2 bases lay outside the gene matches. This CDR3 is built from 13 residues. In DNA form, the CDR3 reads TGTGCCAGTAGCGGACTAGCGGAAGATACGCAGTATTTT. Residues: CASSGLAEDTQYF.

This clone was seen a few times. The chain recombines TRBV19 with TRBJ2-6, with D perhaps matching TRBD2 (7 bases). This CDR3 has 14 residues. Germline lookup yields CDR1 LNHDA and CDR2 SQIVND (reference sequence). With 7 bases removed from V and 4 bases from J, the gap between germline ends came to 11 bases. CDR3 residues: CASNGGPGANVLTF. The CDR3 bases are TGTGCCAGTAACGGGGGGCCGGGGGCCAACGTCCTGACTTTC.

This clone was seen only a few times. The CDR3 spells CASSYSELAKNIQYF. For the CDR3, the DNA is TGTGCCAGCAGTTACTCAGAGCTAGCCAAAAACATTCAGTACTTC. The J gene is TRBJ2-4, the V gene TRBV6-6; D is undetermined. From germline, CDR1 is MNHNY and CDR2 SVGAGI (reference sequence). The CDR3 loop spans 15 amino acids. Trimming removed 0 bases at V and 0 bases at J, with 6 bases between.

The chain joins TRBV9 to TRBJ2-3; no reliable D call. Germline V gene data show CDR1 as SGDLS and CDR2 as YYNGEE. This CDR3 has 12 amino acids. Trimming stripped 3 bases from V and 6 bases from J, with 8 bases between. The CDR3 loop reads CASSGSGDTQYF. In DNA form, the CDR3 reads TGTGCCAGCAGCGGCTCCGGGGATACGCAGTATTTT.

The gene calls are TRBV7-2 and TRBJ2-5; 10 nucleotides align to TRBD1. Germline assignment: CDR1 SGHTA and CDR2 FQGNSA. This CDR3 comprises 15 residues. J gave up 6 bases and V 3 bases, and 7 bases lay outside the gene matches. In DNA, the CDR3 is TGTGCCAGCAGCTTTCTCGGACAGGGGGAGCAGACCCAGTACTTC. This translates into CASSFLGQGEQTQYF.

This clone was counted a few times. V and J are TRBV7-2 and TRBJ2-5; 7 bases align to TRBD2. CDR1 and CDR2 (germline): SGHTA, FQGNSA. J was trimmed by 0 bases and V by 1 base; bases with no gene match: 2. The CDR3 extends over 15 amino acids. The CDR3 sequence: CASSLVGTNQETQYF. The CDR3 DNA reads TGTGCCAGCAGCTTAGTTGGGACTAACCAAGAGACCCAGTACTTC.

The J gene is TRBJ1-5, the V gene TRBV9; D is perhaps TRBD1 (6 bases). The V end lost 4 bases, the J end lost 0 bases, and 11 bases lay between the germline ends. Germline V gene data show CDR1 as SGDLS and CDR2 as YYNGEE. The CDR3 extends over 15 amino acids. In DNA form, the CDR3 reads TGTGCCAGCAGCATTGGGGGCTATAGCAATCAGCCCCAGCATTTT. Its translation: CASSIGGYSNQPQHF.

V and J are TRBV25-1 and TRBJ1-2; D not resolved. Looked up from germline, CDR1 is MGHDK and CDR2 is SYGVNS. This CDR3 comprises 14 residues. The V and J ends lost 3 bases and 0 bases respectively, with 8 bases between them. The CDR3 coding sequence is TGTGCCAGCAGTGACAGTCAACCTAACTATGGCTACACCTTC. This gives the protein CASSDSQPNYGYTF.

A few counts support this clone. This chain joins TRBV6-1 and TRBJ2-7, with a tentative D call TRBD2 (6 bases). Trimming shortened V by 6 bases and J by 2 bases, and 11 bases separated the two germline ends. The CDR3 extends over 13 amino acids. Germline-derived CDR1 and CDR2 are MNHNS and SASEGT. CDR3 in amino acids: CASRGGVAYEQYF. CDR3 nucleotides: TGTGCCAGCAGGGGCGGGGTCGCCTACGAGCAGTACTTC.

This clone was seen more than once but under ten times. The rearrangement links TRBV5-4 to TRBJ1-2; D remains ambiguous. Germline V lookup: CDR1 SGHNT, CDR2 YYREEE (reference sequence). Between the trimmed V and J ends, which lost 1 base and 4 bases, there was a span of 17 bases. The CDR3 has 16 amino acids. The CDR3 loop is CASSLLVQAPGYGYTF. DNA of the CDR3: TGTGCCAGCAGCTTGTTGGTTCAGGCCCCTGGCTATGGCTACACCTTC. Based on the CDR3 plus reference TRBV5-4 and TRBJ1-2, the full variable domain is ETGVTQSPTHLIKTRGQQVTLRCSSQSGHNTVSWYQQALGQGPQFIFQYYREEENGRGNFPPRFSGLQFPNYSSELNVNALELDDSALYLCASSLLVQAPGYGYTFGSGTRLTVV.

This clone was picked up a small number of times. The chain uses TRBV6-5 and TRBJ1-2; 8 nucleotides agree with TRBD1. Germline CDR1 reads MNHEY; CDR2 reads SVGAGI. The CDR3 is 14 residues long. V gave up 7 bases and J gave up 5 bases; unmatched junction bases: 9. In nucleotides, the CDR3 is TGTGCCAGCAACCCCGGACAGGGTCGGTATGGCTACACCTTC. This encodes CASNPGQGRYGYTF.

The chain combines TRBV5-1 with TRBJ1-2; 10 bases fit TRBD1. The CDR3 has 15 amino acids. J was trimmed by 4 bases and V by 4 bases; bases with no gene match: 7. CDR1 SGHRS and CDR2 YFSETQ come from the germline V gene. CDR3 nucleotides: TGCGCCAGCAGCAGCGGACAGGGGGATATCTATGGCTACACCTTC. Encoded protein: CASSSGQGDIYGYTF.

The V gene is TRBV27, the J gene TRBJ2-7; 8 nucleotides match TRBD1. Per germline, CDR1 MNHEY and CDR2 SMNVEV (reference sequence). The CDR3 is 14 amino acids. With 1 base clipped from V and 4 bases from J, the junction kept 3 bases outside the gene matches. CDR3 nucleotides: TGTGCCAGCAGTTTATTACAGGGGGGTTACGAGCAGTACTTC. Amino acids: CASSLLQGGYEQYF.

This clone was seen a handful of times. This chain uses TRBV6-5 with TRBJ1-1, with 9 bases aligning to TRBD1. The CDR3 length is 16 residues. Germline V gene sequence: CDR1 MNHEY, CDR2 SVGAGI. V lost 4 bases, J lost 1 base, and 7 bases stayed unmatched. The CDR3 DNA reads as TGTGCCAGCAGTTCGCGGACAGGGGTCAAGAACACTGAAGCTTTCTTT. Translated, it gives CASSSRTGVKNTEAFF.

The rearrangement links TRBV2 to TRBJ1-1; 7 bases map to TRBD1. V was pared by 7 bases and J by 4 bases, with 3 bases of the junction left unmatched. CDR1 is SNHLY, CDR2 FYNNEI, per germline. The CDR3 consists of 12 residues. The CDR3 region has the DNA TGTGCCAGCACCAGACAGGGCACTGAAGCTTTCTTT. This codes for CASTRQGTEAFF. The full variable domain, its missing parts supplied by reference TRBV2 and TRBJ1-1, is EPEVTQTPSHQVTQMGQEVILRCVPISNHLYFYWYRQILGQKVEFLVSFYNNEISEKSEIFDDQFSVERPDGSNFTLKIRSTKLEDSAMYFCASTRQGTEAFFGQGTRLTVV.

This clone was detected a few times. This sequence joins TRBV6-6 and TRBJ1-5, with D hard to call. Trimming shortened V by 6 bases and J by 2 bases, and 11 bases separated the two germline ends. Germline loops: CDR1 MNHNY, CDR2 SVGAGI (reference sequence). The CDR3 covers 14 residues. The CDR3 sequence is CASSLELGNQPQHF. CDR3 sequence (DNA): TGTGCCAGCAGCCTCGAACTCGGCAATCAGCCCCAGCATTTT.

The V and J genes are TRBV4-3 and TRBJ2-1; 9 bases fit TRBD2. CDR1 LGHNA and CDR2 YSLEER come from the germline V gene. The CDR3 totals 15 residues. V dropped 0 bases and J dropped 8; count of bases not matched to a gene: 5. In DNA form, the CDR3 reads TGCGCCAGCAGCCAAGATTGGCGGGGGGGCGATGAGCAGTTCTTC. Its protein is CASSQDWRGGDEQFF.

The V call is TRBV5-4, the J call TRBJ1-2, with D hard to call. V dropped 7 bases and J dropped 4 bases, with 17 bases sitting between them. Germline CDR1 is SGHNT and CDR2 is YYREEE (reference sequence). This CDR3 has 14 residues. The CDR3 region has the DNA TGTGCCAGCTCGTTGGCGGACTCGCCCTATGGCTACACCTTC. This translates into CASSLADSPYGYTF. The whole variable domain, filled in from reference TRBV5-4 and TRBJ1-2, reads ETGVTQSPTHLIKTRGQQVTLRCSSQSGHNTVSWYQQALGQGPQFIFQYYREEENGRGNFPPRFSGLQFPNYSSELNVNALELDDSALYLCASSLADSPYGYTFGSGTRLTVV.

The gene calls are TRBV5-4 and TRBJ2-3; 10 bases are shared with TRBD2. Trimming removed 4 bases from V and 2 bases from J; junction bases left unmatched: 4. Germline V gene lookup returns CDR1 SGHNT and CDR2 YYREEE (reference sequence). CDR3 length: 15 amino acids. In DNA, the CDR3 is TGTGCCAGCAGCCAAAGCGGGGGGGTCACAGATACGCAGTATTTT. Its protein product is CASSQSGGVTDTQYF.